A single sample gave rise to the 24 T cell receptor beta chains below, sequenced in a study of Ad26.COV2.S vaccination and SARS-CoV-2 variants. Treatment here: some 19 received Ad26.COV2.S at low or high dose, single or two shots; roughly five received placebo; per-sample allocation not given. Specimens were obtained on day 63 following the first vaccine or placebo injection. Profiling relied on immunoSEQ multiplex PCR, and the TCRdb table lists in-frame clones only, not all of them. The profile shows about 350,000 clones, roughly 85% of them singletons. Sequenced material: peripheral blood, taken in a trial of Ad26.COV2.S vaccine versus placebo. These receptors all come from a person aged 18-60 years who received the Ad26.COV2.S COVID-19 vaccine or a placebo.

This chain joins TRBV6-2 or TRBV6-3 and TRBJ2-3, with D unresolved. Looked up from germline, CDR1 is MNHEY and CDR2 is SVGEGT. The V gene lost 6 bases and the J gene lost 0 bases, with 16 bases spanning the gap. This CDR3 spans 16 amino acids. The CDR3, as DNA: TGTGCCAGCAGCCTACCTGGCCTCACTAGCACAGATACGCAGTATTTT. It encodes CASSLPGLTSTDTQYF.

This sequence joins TRBV7-2 and TRBJ1-2; D not certain. The CDR3 length is 16 residues. Germline V lookup: CDR1 SGHTA, CDR2 FQGNSA. V lost 5 bases to trimming and J lost 6 bases, with 22 bases between them. The CDR3 nucleotides are TGTGCCAGCAGCCCCACCCCGGCCAACGGTCGTGATGGCTACACCTTC. Amino acid sequence: CASSPTPANGRDGYTF.

V usage is TRBV6-4 and J usage is TRBJ2-1, with D possibly matching TRBD1 (6 bases). Trimming took off 2 bases at V and 5 bases at J, with 7 bases between the two ends. The CDR3 spans 13 residues. Germline V gives CDR1 MRHNA, CDR2 SNTAGT. The CDR3 spells CASSDGDNNEQFF. CDR3 in DNA: TGTGCCAGCAGTGACGGGGACAACAATGAGCAGTTCTTC.

This chain connects TRBV4-1 to TRBJ1-3; 7 nucleotides match TRBD1. Germline CDR1 is MGHRA and CDR2 is YSYEKL. V was pared by 0 bases and J by 0 bases, with 8 bases of the junction left unmatched. The CDR3 contains 18 residues. CDR3 sequence: CASSQEATTGASGNTIYF. The CDR3 region has the DNA TGCGCCAGCAGCCAAGAAGCGACCACAGGGGCCTCTGGAAACACCATATATTTT.

This clone was detected only a few times. V and J are TRBV18 and TRBJ1-5; D is perhaps TRBD1 (5 bases). Germline-derived CDR1 and CDR2 are KGHSH and LQKENI. CDR3 length: 15 residues. V lost 1 base, J lost 6 bases, and 13 bases lay in between. CDR3 in DNA: TGTGCCAGCTCACCACTACCGGGACTCAGTCAGCCCCAGCATTTT. Its protein product is CASSPLPGLSQPQHF.

The chain carries TRBV5-1 and TRBJ1-2; TRBD1 is a possible D gene (5 bases). Trimming removed 0 bases from V and 6 bases from J, with 15 bases in between. The CDR3 covers 15 residues. CDR1 and CDR2 from the germline V gene are SGHRS and YFSETQ. The chain's CDR3 is CASSLAVEGWDGYTF. The CDR3 nucleotides are TGCGCCAGCAGCTTGGCCGTGGAGGGGTGGGATGGCTACACCTTC.

The V gene is TRBV10-3, the J gene TRBJ1-4; no firm D call. Per the germline V gene, CDR1 is ENHRY and CDR2 is SYGVKD. The V gene lost 11 bases and the J gene lost 8 bases, with 15 bases spanning the gap. The CDR3 has 12 residues. The CDR3 DNA is TGTGCCTCCTCCGGACGACGCGAAAAACTGTTTTTT. It is translated as CASSGRREKLFF.

The V and J genes are TRBV18 and TRBJ2-7; D may be TRBD1 (6 bases). The V gene's germline CDR1 is KGHSH and CDR2 LQKENI. The CDR3 is made up of 14 amino acids. V lost 2 bases, J lost 5 bases, and 13 bases lay in between. CDR3 in DNA: TGTGCCAGCTCACCAAGGCAGGGGATCGACGAGCAGTACTTC. It is translated as CASSPRQGIDEQYF.

This chain joins TRBV7-2 and TRBJ2-7; tentative D call: TRBD2 (6 bases). The CDR3 runs 12 residues. V lost 3 bases, J lost 9 bases, and 12 bases lay in between. Germline CDR1 SGHTA, CDR2 FQGNSA. The CDR3 loop reads CASSLGGSGQYF. In DNA form, the CDR3 reads TGTGCCAGCAGCTTGGGGGGTAGTGGGCAGTACTTC. The variable domain in full, with the rest retrieved from reference TRBV7-2 and TRBJ2-7, is GAGVSQSPSNKVTEKGKDVELRCDPISGHTALYWYRQSLGQGLEFLIYFQGNSAPDKSGLPSDRFSAERTGGSVSTLTIQRTQQEDSAVYLCASSLGGSGQYFGPGTRLTVT.

The J gene is TRBJ2-4, the V gene TRBV4-3; 7 bases are a match to TRBD1. Germline CDR1 is LGHNA and CDR2 is YSLEER. V dropped 3 bases and J dropped 7; count of bases not matched to a gene: 3. This CDR3 is 13 amino acids long. CDR3 nucleotide sequence: TGCGCCAGCAGCCAGGACAGGAGGAACATTCAGTACTTC. Protein product: CASSQDRRNIQYF.

This clone appeared a single time. The same CDR3 can be traced to other DNA sequences in this sample. The chain carries TRBV30 and TRBJ1-1, with no clear D. V was trimmed by 4 bases and J by 5 bases, leaving 8 bases between them. The germline gives CDR1 GTSNPN, CDR2 SVGIG (reference sequence). The CDR3 totals 11 residues. The CDR3 DNA reads as TGTGCCTGGATAAAGGTTACTGAAGCTTTCTTT. It is translated as CAWIKVTEAFF.

Written as DNA, the CDR3 is TGTGCCAGCTCACCCGGGGGGGCCCAGACCCAGCATTTT. This translates into CASSPGGAQTQHF. The genes are TRBV18 and TRBJ1-5, with a possible D match to TRBD1 (6 bases). Germline CDR1 reads KGHSH; CDR2 reads LQKENI. The V end lost 3 bases, the J end lost 11 bases, and 14 bases lay between the germline ends. CDR3 length: 13 residues. Looking up the rest from reference TRBV18 and TRBJ1-5 gives the full variable domain: NAGVMQNPRHLVRRRGQEARLRCSPMKGHSHVYWYRQLPEEGLKFMVYLQKENIIDESGMPKERFSAEFPKEGPSILRIQQVVRGDSAAYFCASSPGGAQTQHFGDGTRLSIL.

The chain couples TRBV19 to TRBJ1-2, with 7 bases that match TRBD1. Germline V lookup: CDR1 LNHDA, CDR2 SQIVND (reference sequence). J was trimmed by 0 bases and V by 5 bases; bases with no gene match: 3. This CDR3 is built from 14 residues. This CDR3 reads CASSLDRANYGYTF. The DNA of the CDR3 is TGTGCCAGTAGTCTCGACAGGGCTAACTATGGCTACACCTTC.

Only a few counts were recorded for this clone. The chain recombines TRBV4-1 with TRBJ1-2, with 9 bases lining up with TRBD1. Trimming cost V 4 bases and J 4 bases; bases outside gene matches: 4. The CDR3 is 14 amino acids. Germline assignment: CDR1 MGHRA and CDR2 YSYEKL. The chain's CDR3 is CASSLTGQGYGYTF. The CDR3 DNA reads as TGCGCCAGCAGCCTTACGGGACAGGGCTATGGCTACACCTTC.

Remarks on this clone: Sequence at one end of the junction differs from germline and may be a read error. Written as DNA, the CDR3 is TGTGCCAGCTCACCCCCCAGAGGACAGGGGGCGCCGAGGACCTCCTTC. This gives the protein CASSPPRGQGAPRTSF. The rearrangement links TRBV18 to TRBJ1-2; the match to TRBD1 covers 11 bases. Germline V gene sequence: CDR1 KGHSH, CDR2 LQKENI. CDR3 length equals 16 residues.

The CDR3 spells CASSYSPGHGNTIYF. CDR3 DNA sequence: TGTGCCAGCAGTTACTCACCAGGGCATGGAAACACCATATATTTT. V gene TRBV6-5 combines with J gene TRBJ1-3, with TRBD1 as a possible D gene (5 bases). The V end lost 0 bases, the J end lost 3 bases, and 9 bases lay between the germline ends. The CDR3 has 15 residues. From germline, CDR1 is MNHEY and CDR2 SVGAGI.

This chain connects TRBV5-5 to TRBJ1-4; a weak D match, TRBD1 (5 bases). Trimming removed 4 bases at V and 8 bases at J, with 15 bases between. Germline CDR1 SGHKS, CDR2 YYEKEE (reference sequence). The CDR3 consists of 14 residues. CDR3 sequence reads: CASSPGPLREKLFF. DNA of the CDR3: TGTGCCAGCAGCCCGGGACCCCTGAGGGAAAAACTGTTTTTT.

V and J are TRBV5-1 and TRBJ2-2; 8 bases are shared with TRBD2. J was trimmed by 2 bases and V by 6 bases; bases with no gene match: 6. The CDR3 loop spans 15 amino acids. Germline V gives CDR1 SGHRS, CDR2 YFSETQ. The CDR3 sequence is CASIPSGGNTGELFF. The CDR3 DNA is TGCGCCAGCATTCCGAGCGGGGGAAACACCGGGGAGCTGTTTTTT.

The gene calls are TRBV9 and TRBJ1-4; D uncertain. Germline V CDR1 and CDR2: SGDLS, YYNGEE. The V end was cut by 3 bases, the J end by 5 bases, with 11 bases between. The CDR3 is 14 amino acids. CDR3: CASSALDGNEKLFF. The CDR3 nucleotides read TGTGCCAGCAGCGCATTAGACGGAAATGAAAAACTGTTTTTT.

V is TRBV28 and J is TRBJ1-1, with D maybe TRBD1 (6 bases). Germline-derived CDR1 and CDR2 are MDHEN and SYDVKM. V lost 9 bases to trimming and J lost 0 bases, with 14 bases between them. This CDR3 comprises 14 residues. CDR3: CASLAGHLNTEAFF. In nucleotides, the CDR3 is TGTGCCAGTCTGGCGGGACACCTGAACACTGAAGCTTTCTTT.

The J gene is TRBJ1-1, the V gene TRBV11-2; possible D gene TRBD1, 6 bases. Germline V gene lookup returns CDR1 SGHAT and CDR2 FQNNGV. Trimming removed 2 bases from V and 4 bases from J, with 11 bases in between. This CDR3 is built from 14 residues. The CDR3 DNA is TGTGCCAGCAGCTTATTAGGGGGGCCCACTGAAGCTTTCTTT. It is translated as CASSLLGGPTEAFF.

The chain carries TRBV6-5 and TRBJ2-1, with 10 bases identical to TRBD1. The CDR3 length is 15 residues. Trimming at V came to 7 bases and at J to 5 bases, leaving 8 bases not matched to a gene. Germline V lookup: CDR1 MNHEY, CDR2 SVGAGI. The CDR3: CASTKPGQGNNEQFF. CDR3 nucleotide sequence: TGTGCCAGCACTAAACCGGGACAGGGGAACAATGAGCAGTTCTTC.

The V and J genes are TRBV9 and TRBJ2-7, with 7 bases matching TRBD1. CDR1 is SGDLS and CDR2 is YYNGEE in the germline V gene. This CDR3 spans 15 amino acids. Unmatched junction bases numbered 9, after V lost 4 bases and J lost 2 bases. The chain's CDR3 is CASSFRTGEAYEQYF. The CDR3, as DNA: TGTGCCAGCAGCTTCCGGACAGGTGAGGCCTACGAGCAGTACTTC.

On this clone: Other DNA sequences from this sample encode an identical CDR3 as well. The chain couples TRBV7-2 to TRBJ1-2, with D possibly TRBD1 on 5 matching bases. The V end was cut by 5 bases, the J end by 5 bases, with 12 bases between. The CDR3 has 13 residues. Per the germline V gene, CDR1 is SGHTA and CDR2 is FQGNSA. DNA for the CDR3: TGTGCCAGCAGCGCCGGGCAGGGTTATGGCTACACCTTC. Its translation is CASSAGQGYGYTF.